These T cell receptor beta chains were read from a single sample in a study of post-analysis software for immune sequencing data. Via MiXCR, TCRdb re-called the PCR reads, giving one row per CDR3 protein. The repertoire includes some 800,000 distinct CDR3 sequences, around 42% of them detected once, and over 4.5% sits in the top ten. Sequencing used blood. These receptor sequences come from a girl aged 5-17 years with multiple sclerosis. Both conserved end residues are part of each CDR3. D genes are given only for firm matches. Size is omitted from some rows. Given values are once, few, many or a class for expanded clones.

j_call,d_call,v_call,clone_size,cdr3_nt,cdr3_aa
TRBJ2-3,TRBD1,TRBV12-3/TRBV12-4,.,TGTGCCAGCGGGGGACAGCTAGTGAGCACAGATACGCAGTATTTT,CASGGQLVSTDTQYF
TRBJ2-5,.,TRBV10-3,.,TGTGCCATCAGTCCCGGCCGGACGGTTAAAGAGACCCAGTACTTC,CAISPGRTVKETQYF
TRBJ2-7,TRBD1,TRBV5-1,.,TGCGCCAGCAGCTTGAGACAGGGTCGACACGAGCAGTACTTC,CASSLRQGRHEQYF
TRBJ1-4,.,TRBV4-1,.,TGCGCCAGCAGCCAAGACTACGGGACACACCGTGAAAAACTGTTTTTT,CASSQDYGTHREKLFF
TRBJ1-2,.,TRBV13,many,TGTGCCAGCAGCTTTTCGGGGGCTGATGGCTACACCTTC,CASSFSGADGYTF
TRBJ2-7,.,TRBV20-1,.,TGCAGTGCTTCCAAAGACCTGGGCAGCTCCTACGAGCAGTACTTC,CSASKDLGSSYEQYF
TRBJ2-3,.,TRBV27,.,TGTGCCGGCAGTCAAAATCCCTTGTCAGATACGCAGTATTTT,CAGSQNPLSDTQYF
TRBJ2-7,.,TRBV6-6,.,TGTGCCAGCAGTGACACTAGGGGCGAGCAGTACTTC,CASSDTRGEQYF
TRBJ2-5,.,TRBV5-5,.,TGCGCCAGCAGCGATACAGGGTCTCTGAAGACCCAGTACTTC,CASSDTGSLKTQYF
TRBJ2-3,.,TRBV20-1,.,TGCAGTGCGGGCCTAGCCTCAGATACGCAGTATTTT,CSAGLASDTQYF
TRBJ2-1,TRBD2,TRBV4-1,.,TGCGCCAGCAGCCAAGCCCTGGGCGGGAGAGGCCCCTACAATGAGCAGTTCTTC,CASSQALGGRGPYNEQFF
TRBJ2-2,.,TRBV6-6,few,TGTGCCAGCAGTTACTCTTTACGGGACACCGGGGAGCTGTTTTTT,CASSYSLRDTGELFF
TRBJ2-3,.,TRBV6-6,.,TGTGCCAGCAGCTGGGACACAGGCACAGATACGCAGTATTTT,CASSWDTGTDTQYF
TRBJ1-2,.,TRBV11-2,few,TGTGCCAGCAGCTTGACGGCGGGGGGCTATGGCTACACCTTC,CASSLTAGGYGYTF
TRBJ2-5,.,TRBV28,.,TGTGCCAGCAGTTTTGCCTCCGGGGAGACCCAGTACTTC,CASSFASGETQYF
TRBJ2-7,TRBD1,TRBV29-1,.,TGCAGCGTGGGGGGACAGGGCAGCTACGAGCAGTACTTC,CSVGGQGSYEQYF
TRBJ2-7,.,TRBV9,.,TGTGCCAGCAGCGCCGGGACACTTAACTACGAGCAGTACTTC,CASSAGTLNYEQYF
TRBJ1-4,TRBD1,TRBV7-9,.,TGTGCCAGCAGCTTACTATCCACAGGGGGCGGCGAAAAACTGTTTTTT,CASSLLSTGGGEKLFF
TRBJ2-1,TRBD2,TRBV20-1,.,TGCAGTGCTAGAACTAGCGGGAGGTTAGATGAGCAGTTCTTC,CSARTSGRLDEQFF
TRBJ2-3,TRBD2,TRBV7-9,few,TGTGCCAGCAGCCCCCCGGGACTAGCGGGAGGAGATACGCAGTATTTT,CASSPPGLAGGDTQYF
TRBJ2-3,TRBD2,TRBV20-1,once,TGCAGTCGTCCAGGCCCTAGCGGGCGAGGAGATACGCAGTATTTT,CSRPGPSGRGDTQYF
TRBJ1-1,.,TRBV2,.,TGTGCCAGCAGCCCCTCAGGTTACACTGAAGCTTTCTTT,CASSPSGYTEAFF
TRBJ2-7,.,TRBV12-3/TRBV12-4,.,TGTGCCAGCAGTTTTGTCAACTACGAGCAGTACTTC,CASSFVNYEQYF
TRBJ1-4,.,TRBV4-1,few,TGCGCCAGCAGCCCGGACGGGGGAAAACTGTTTTTT,CASSPDGGKLFF
TRBJ2-3,.,TRBV24-1,few,TGTGCCACCAGTCTACAGGGCGCAGATACGCAGTATTTT,CATSLQGADTQYF
TRBJ1-2,.,TRBV12-3/TRBV12-4,.,TGTACCAGCACCCTGAACACGGGCGGTGGCTACACCTTC,CTSTLNTGGGYTF
TRBJ2-3,.,TRBV5-4,.,TGTGCCAGCAGCTACCCTAGACAGGCAGATACGCAGTATTTT,CASSYPRQADTQYF
TRBJ1-5,.,TRBV12-3/TRBV12-4,.,TGTGCCAGCAGTTTCTGGGGGGGCAGTAGCAATCAGCCCCAGCATTTT,CASSFWGGSSNQPQHF
TRBJ1-1,.,TRBV12-3/TRBV12-4,.,TGTGCCAGCAGTTTGTGGAGCGAAGCTTTCTTT,CASSLWSEAFF
TRBJ2-3,TRBD2,TRBV20-1,many,TGCAGTGCTAGAACCGGGACTAGCGGGAGTTATACGCAGTATTTT,CSARTGTSGSYTQYF
TRBJ2-7,.,TRBV4-3,.,TGCGCCAGCAGCCAAGCGGTCGCTGGGGTTCGTGCCTACGAGCAGTACTTC,CASSQAVAGVRAYEQYF